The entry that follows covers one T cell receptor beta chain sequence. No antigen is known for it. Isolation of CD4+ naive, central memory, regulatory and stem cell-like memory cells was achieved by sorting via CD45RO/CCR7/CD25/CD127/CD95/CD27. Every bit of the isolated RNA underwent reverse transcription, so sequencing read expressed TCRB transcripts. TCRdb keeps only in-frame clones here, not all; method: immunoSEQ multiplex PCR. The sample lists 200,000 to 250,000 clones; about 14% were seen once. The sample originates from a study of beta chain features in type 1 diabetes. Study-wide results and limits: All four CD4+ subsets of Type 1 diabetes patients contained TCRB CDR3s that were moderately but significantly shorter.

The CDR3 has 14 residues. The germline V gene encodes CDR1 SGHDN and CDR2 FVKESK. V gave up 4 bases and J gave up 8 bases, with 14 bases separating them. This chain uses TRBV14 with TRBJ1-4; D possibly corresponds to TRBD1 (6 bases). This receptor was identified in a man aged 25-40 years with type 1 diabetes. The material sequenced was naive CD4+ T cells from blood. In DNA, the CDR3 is TGTGCCAGCAGCCTGGGACAAATTGGGGAAAAACTGTTTTTT. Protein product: CASSLGQIGEKLFF.